This T cell receptor beta chain was documented in a study of cytomegalovirus exposure and HLA in healthy donors. Background on the study: Researchers found that roughly 81% of 350 to 500 genotyped donors fell within the Caucasian-associated ancestry cluster. Study results and caveats: Association with HLA alleles at 0.05 false discovery rate was found for around 17,000 TCR beta sequences in a later analysis.

PCR involved 60 Vbeta and 13 Jbeta primers. Original handling: Among the unique TCR beta chains that a later analysis counted, about 85 million in all, roughly 11 million were shared. TCRdb's copy holds only in-frame clones and misses some; the assay was immunoSEQ multiplex PCR. From that table come the V and J calls and clone size; the DNA was used to work out D and trimming. The sample lists around 150,000 clones, approximately 75% seen once, with about 3.8% in the top ten. This clone was picked up a small number of times. Its target is not known. CDR1 is SEHNR, CDR2 FQNEAQ, per germline (reference sequence). V lost 6 bases and J lost 1, with 12 bases in between. CDR3 size: 14 residues.

The chain recombines TRBV7-9 with TRBJ1-1, with a tentative D call TRBD1 (6 bases). The sequenced sample consisted of PBMCs. The sequence derives from a man aged 30 to 39 in good health and CMV-seropositive. The CDR3: CASRRTGQNTEAFF. DNA for the CDR3: TGTGCCAGCAGGCGTACAGGGCAGAACACTGAAGCTTTCTTT. Supplemented by reference TRBV7-9 and TRBJ1-1, the full variable domain reads DTGVSQNPRHKITKRGQNVTFRCDPISEHNRLYWYRQTLGQGPEFLTYFQNEAQLEKSRLLSDRFSAERPKGSFSTLEIQRTEQGDSAMYLCASRRTGQNTEAFFGQGTRLTVV.